The 8 T cell receptor beta chains in this list originate from one sample, sequenced in a study of shared clonotypes between healthy human individuals. The data were produced by immunoSEQ multiplex PCR, yet TCRdb's version contains in-frame clones alone and is incomplete. Here the sample spans some 530,000 clones, 78% being singletons. The sequencing sample was made of PBMCs. The receptors here all came from a woman aged 40 to 49 in good health. Some clones in this sample may be carry-over from other donors' samples.

The V call is TRBV4-2, the J call TRBJ2-2; 7 positions match TRBD2. The CDR3 is 15 residues long. J was trimmed by 5 bases and V by 0 bases; bases with no gene match: 3. CDR1 is LGHNA, CDR2 YNFKEQ, per germline. As DNA, the CDR3 is TGTGCCAGCAGCCAAGATCTAGCGGCAACCGGGGAGCTGTTTTTT. It translates to CASSQDLAATGELFF.

V and J are TRBV16 and TRBJ2-1; D gene ambiguous. The ends were cut back, 4 bases at V and 1 base at J, with 2 bases in the middle. The CDR3 loop spans 12 amino acids. In germline, CDR1 is KGHSY, CDR2 FQNENV. CDR3 residues: CASSRSYNEQFF. Written as DNA, the CDR3 is TGTGCCAGCAGCCGGTCCTACAATGAGCAGTTCTTC.

This rearrangement joins TRBV11-2 to TRBJ1-5, with unresolved D. Trimming pared 2 bases from V and 7 bases from J, leaving 21 bases between. This CDR3 region has 17 residues. From germline, CDR1 is SGHAT and CDR2 FQNNGV. In DNA, the CDR3 is TGTGCCAGCAGCTTAAGTATCACGGACGGCGTTCTCCAGCCCCAGCATTTT. Protein sequence: CASSLSITDGVLQPQHF.

The chain uses TRBV9 and TRBJ2-5; 7 bases align to TRBD1. Germline V gene lookup returns CDR1 SGDLS and CDR2 YYNGEE. J lost 1 base, V lost 4 bases, and 7 bases had no gene match. The CDR3 is 15 amino acids. The CDR3 DNA reads TGTGCCAGCAGCCATTGGGACAGAACCCAAGAGACCCAGTACTTC. This encodes CASSHWDRTQETQYF.

The chain joins TRBV7-9 to TRBJ2-3; perhaps D is TRBD1 or TRBD2 (5 bases each). The CDR3 totals 15 residues. The V end lost 6 bases, the J end lost 4 bases, and 17 bases lay between the germline ends. Germline CDR1 is SEHNR and CDR2 is FQNEAQ (reference sequence). The CDR3 protein is CASSSGTPGSDTQYF. The DNA of the CDR3 is TGTGCCAGCAGTTCCGGGACGCCCGGCTCAGATACGCAGTATTTT.

In its sample, this clone was seen a few times. V gene TRBV5-1 combines with J gene TRBJ1-5; 9 bases agree with TRBD1. After removal of 0 bases from V and 6 bases from J, the junction contained 4 bases not matched to a gene. The CDR3 has 15 amino acids. Germline CDR1 reads SGHRS; CDR2 reads YFSETQ. CDR3 in amino acids: CASSLVGDRAQPQHF. Here the CDR3 DNA reads TGCGCCAGCAGCTTGGTAGGGGACAGGGCTCAGCCCCAGCATTTT.

The rearrangement uses TRBV4-1 and TRBJ2-7; D remains unclear. Germline V gives CDR1 MGHRA, CDR2 YSYEKL. The germline V and J ends were trimmed by 0 bases and 0 bases, with 9 bases remaining between them. The CDR3 sequence is 15 residues long. The CDR3 DNA is TGCGCCAGCAGCCAAGATCACGCACGCTCCTACGAGCAGTACTTC. Translated: CASSQDHARSYEQYF.

In the case of this clone: A much larger clone lies a single base off, so this may be a read error. This same CDR3 is encoded by further DNA sequences in the sample. The rearrangement links TRBV7-9 to TRBJ1-1; no firm D call. The CDR3 length is 12 residues. Germline CDR1 reads SEHNR; CDR2 reads FQNEAQ (reference sequence). CDR3 sequence: CASSSVDTEAFF. Here the CDR3 DNA reads TGTGCCAGCAGCTCTGTCGACACTGAGGCTTTCTTT.